These 11 T cell receptor beta chains share one sample of origin, sequenced in a study of shared clonotypes between healthy human individuals. Assay used: immunoSEQ multiplex PCR; TCRdb lists only in-frame clones, some missing. This table has 2 million to 2.5 million clones, 80% to 95% appearing once. The sequencing sample was made of naive CD4+ T cells from PBMCs. Indicated subset: CD45RA+ positively selected. These receptors were taken from a man in his late teens or twenties in good health. Some clones in this sample may be carry-over from other donors' samples.

This clone was found once. V and J are TRBV27 and TRBJ2-7; tentative D call: TRBD2 (6 bases). Deletions cut 6 bases from V and 6 bases from J, with 18 bases between. Germline loops: CDR1 MNHEY, CDR2 SMNVEV (reference sequence). The CDR3 length is 14 residues. DNA of the CDR3: TGTGCCAGCAGATGGGACTTTCTGTCCCGCGAGCAGTACTTC. It specifies CASRWDFLSREQYF.

The chain has TRBV10-3 and TRBJ2-7; 10 bases are shared with TRBD2. V dropped 7 bases and J dropped 3; count of bases not matched to a gene: 6. The CDR3 is 14 residues long. In germline, CDR1 is ENHRY, CDR2 SYGVKD. The CDR3 region is CAITRTSGVYEQYF. CDR3 bases: TGTGCCATCACCCGGACTAGCGGAGTCTACGAGCAGTACTTC.

The chain is built from TRBV28 and TRBJ2-1; D gene ambiguous. This CDR3 has 12 residues. Trimming stripped 3 bases from V and 15 bases from J, with 15 bases between. Germline CDR1 and CDR2: MDHEN and SYDVKM. The CDR3 DNA reads TGTGCCAGCAGTTTCCCCGGGTCTGGCGGGTTCTTC. The encoded protein is CASSFPGSGGFF.

As for this clone: This may come from a read error, since a much larger clone is one base off. The same CDR3 arises from other DNA sequences in this sample as well. The gene calls are TRBV18 and TRBJ2-5; 7 nucleotides line up with TRBD1. The V gene end was trimmed by 3 bases and the J gene end by 3 bases; junction bases not matched to a gene: 1. Germline V gives CDR1 KGHSH, CDR2 LQKENI. This CDR3 is 13 amino acids long. The CDR3, as DNA: TGTGCCAGCTCACCGGGACAGAAAGAGACCCAGTACTTC. Its translation is CASSPGQKETQYF.

The chain has TRBV19 and TRBJ2-7; D might be TRBD1 or TRBD2, each matching 6 bases. Trimming took off 5 bases at V and 4 bases at J, with 18 bases between the two ends. The CDR3 covers 15 residues. From germline, CDR1 is LNHDA and CDR2 SQIVND (reference sequence). The DNA for the CDR3 is TGTGCCAGTAGTCGCAGGGGACTCGAGGGGTACGAGCAGTACTTC. It codes for CASSRRGLEGYEQYF.

The V gene is TRBV7-2, the J gene TRBJ2-1; D is perhaps TRBD2 (5 bases). The germline V gene encodes CDR1 SGHTA and CDR2 FQGNSA. With 3 bases removed from V and 2 bases from J, the gap between germline ends came to 8 bases. This CDR3 is 14 amino acids long. This chain's CDR3 is CASSFHGAYNEQFF. The CDR3 coding sequence is TGTGCCAGCAGCTTTCACGGGGCCTACAATGAGCAGTTCTTC.

The chain has TRBV6-5 and TRBJ2-7, with 12 nucleotides matching TRBD2. The CDR3 sequence is 16 residues long. Per germline, CDR1 MNHEY and CDR2 SVGAGI. Trimming took 2 bases from V and 0 from J; bases not matched to a gene: 2. Here the CDR3 DNA reads TGTGCCAGCAGTTACGGACTAGCGGGAAACTCCTACGAGCAGTACTTC. Translating it yields CASSYGLAGNSYEQYF.

This sequence joins TRBV7-2 and TRBJ2-1, with TRBD2 matching over 8 bases. CDR3 length: 14 residues. Germline CDR1 SGHTA, CDR2 FQGNSA. V was clipped by 8 bases and J by 6 bases; unmatched bases: 9. CDR3 region: CASGGTRAGNEQFF. CDR3 DNA sequence: TGTGCCAGCGGAGGGACTAGAGCTGGCAATGAGCAGTTCTTC.

The CDR3 DNA is TGTGCCTGGAGTGTACCCCCCTTTTTACCCCAGCATTTT. Translating it yields CAWSVPPFLPQHF. The chain links TRBV30 to TRBJ1-5; D gene unclear. V was clipped by 0 bases and J by 10 bases, with 13 bases between them. The CDR3 extends over 13 amino acids. Looked up from germline, CDR1 is GTSNPN and CDR2 is SVGIG (reference sequence).

The V gene is TRBV5-1, the J gene TRBJ2-7; tentatively, D is TRBD1 or TRBD2 (5 bases each). The V end was cut by 4 bases, the J end by 6 bases, with 17 bases between. CDR1 and CDR2 from the germline V gene are SGHRS and YFSETQ. This CDR3 is 14 amino acids long. CDR3 in DNA: TGCGCCAGCAGCGACGGGGCGCCTGGTCGCGAGCAGTACTTC. As protein: CASSDGAPGREQYF.

The chain combines TRBV29-1 with TRBJ2-7, with 12 bases aligning to TRBD2. The CDR3 runs to 15 residues. The germline CDR1 and CDR2 sequences are SQVTM and ANQGSEA. V was pared by 5 bases and J by 5 bases, with 10 bases of the junction left unmatched. The CDR3 bases are TGCAGCGTTACCTCCTGGACTAGCGGGAACCACGAGCAGTACTTC. As protein: CSVTSWTSGNHEQYF.